Below, 32 T cell receptor beta chains from the same sample are listed, as sequenced in a study of blood T cell repertoires in COVID-19 (dated by TCRdb to the early 2020s). Library construction relied on the immunoSEQ multiplex PCR assay. Entries here come from immuneACCESS through TCRdb and include only in-frame sequences with V and J called. Some clones fail to appear in such tables; in the studies checked, an unresolved V gene covers under half of the shortfall, and the cause of the remainder is unknown. Here the sample has about 140,000 clones; 86% occur a single time. The ten most abundant clones make up around 4.5% of the sample. Material for sequencing was PBMCs or T cells enriched from blood (not recorded which). Receptors were obtained from a middle-aged man who had recovered from COVID-19.

This clone appeared a single time. The rearrangement uses TRBV5-1 and TRBJ1-2; 12 nucleotides line up with TRBD1. With 1 base clipped from V and 4 bases from J, the junction kept 5 bases outside the gene matches. The CDR3 is 16 residues long. Per germline, CDR1 SGHRS and CDR2 YFSETQ. This CDR3 reads CASSLRPGQGAYGYTF. DNA of the CDR3: TGCGCCAGCAGCTTGAGACCGGGACAGGGGGCCTATGGCTACACCTTC.

Remarks on this clone: The junction shows a germline mismatch at one end, possibly a read error. The chain carries TRBV19 and TRBJ1-1; D gene ambiguous. This CDR3 region has 11 residues. Germline values: CDR1 LNHDA, CDR2 SQIVND (reference sequence). The DNA of the CDR3 is TGTGCCAGTAGTACCTGGACTGGAGCTTTCTTT. Translation gives CASSTWTGAFF.

This chain joins TRBV29-1 and TRBJ1-3; D remains unclear. Trimming took off 7 bases at V and 3 bases at J, with 16 bases between the two ends. The CDR3 contains 14 residues. Germline lookup yields CDR1 SQVTM and CDR2 ANQGSEA. CDR3 nucleotide sequence: TGCAGCGCCACCAGTTCCCCCTTTGGAAACACCATATATTTT. Protein product: CSATSSPFGNTIYF.

The chain employs TRBV2 and TRBJ2-5, with 9 bases identical to TRBD2. Losses at the gene ends were 0 bases for V and 3 bases for J; bases not matched to a gene: 5. Germline values: CDR1 SNHLY, CDR2 FYNNEI. This CDR3 has 16 amino acids. The CDR3 DNA is TGTGCCAGCAGTGAAGCGCTCGGCGGGGGGGAAGAGACCCAGTACTTC. Its protein product is CASSEALGGGEETQYF.

V and J are TRBV4-1 and TRBJ2-7, with D possibly matching TRBD1 (6 bases). Germline V gives CDR1 MGHRA, CDR2 YSYEKL. CDR3 length: 17 amino acids. V gave up 2 bases and J gave up 2 bases, with 19 bases separating them. CDR3 amino acids: CASSQKVAADSAYEQYF. The CDR3 nucleotides read TGCGCCAGCAGCCAAAAGGTTGCAGCGGACAGTGCCTACGAGCAGTACTTC.

The V call is TRBV6-4, the J call TRBJ2-1; 11 bases are a match to TRBD2. V lost 6 bases to trimming and J lost 8 bases; unmatched junction nucleotides: 9. The germline V gene has CDR1 MRHNA and CDR2 SNTAGT. The CDR3 consists of 15 residues. Written as DNA, the CDR3 is TGTGCCAGCAGCACTAGCGGGGGTTTAGTCGATGAGCAGTTCTTC. This sequence encodes CASSTSGGLVDEQFF.

The chain joins TRBV29-1 to TRBJ2-5; 9 bases align to TRBD1. CDR1 is SQVTM, CDR2 ANQGSEA, per germline. With 7 bases clipped from V and 1 base from J, the junction kept 10 bases outside the gene matches. This CDR3 comprises 15 residues. Written as DNA, the CDR3 is TGCAGCGCCCCGGGACAGGGAGCGGTCCAAGAGACCCAGTACTTC. It translates to CSAPGQGAVQETQYF.

The J gene is TRBJ2-5, the V gene TRBV24-1; 11 positions agree with TRBD2. CDR3 length equals 16 residues. Germline V lookup: CDR1 KGHDR, CDR2 SFDVKD. V lost 7 bases, J lost 2 bases, and 8 bases stayed unmatched. The DNA of the CDR3 is TGTGCCACCAGGTCGTTAGCGGGGGGGCGGCAAGAGACCCAGTACTTC. Protein: CATRSLAGGRQETQYF.

The V gene is TRBV4-1, the J gene TRBJ2-7; D not certain. The CDR3 has 13 residues. V shed 0 bases and J shed 3 bases, with 6 bases lying between them. The germline V gene has CDR1 MGHRA and CDR2 YSYEKL. This CDR3 is CASSQDLYYEQYV. As DNA, the CDR3 is TGCGCCAGCAGCCAAGATCTATACTACGAGCAGTACGTC.

V and J are TRBV21-1 and TRBJ2-1; the table names TRBD1, a call not compared with the DNA. TRBV21-1 is labeled a pseudogene. The CDR3 is 16 residues long. CDR3 residues: CASSKALGPYYNEQFF. CDR3 nucleotides: TGTGCCAGCAGCAAAGCGCTGGGGCCTTACTACAATGAGCAGTTCTTC.

The chain couples TRBV3-1 (or the pseudogene TRBV3-2) to TRBJ2-5; D perhaps matches TRBD2 (6 bases). The germline CDR1 and CDR2 sequences are LGHDT and YNNKEL (reference sequence). V gave up 3 bases and J gave up 2 bases, with 13 bases separating them. CDR3 length: 15 amino acids. The CDR3 nucleotides are TGTGCCAGCAGCCAGGGCGGGAACCGTCAAGAGACCCAGTACTTC. This sequence encodes CASSQGGNRQETQYF.

The V gene is TRBV7-2, the J gene TRBJ2-5, with 14 bases lining up with TRBD2. This CDR3 spans 17 amino acids. J was trimmed by 2 bases and V by 3 bases; bases with no gene match: 5. CDR1 and CDR2 from the germline V gene are SGHTA and FQGNSA. The CDR3: CASSLAWTSGGQETQYF. In DNA, the CDR3 is TGTGCCAGCAGCTTGGCTTGGACTAGCGGGGGGCAAGAGACCCAGTACTTC.

V gene TRBV20-1 combines with J gene TRBJ1-2; a weak D match, TRBD1 (5 bases). Germline V gene sequence: CDR1 DFQATT, CDR2 SNEGSKA (reference sequence). This CDR3 is built from 10 residues. Trimming stripped 7 bases from V and 7 bases from J, with 10 bases between. The CDR3 coding sequence is TGCAGTGTTGGAGGGGCTGGCTACACCTTC. This codes for CSVGGAGYTF.

The chain uses TRBV9 and TRBJ1-2; 7 bases line up with TRBD1. Trimming removed 1 base from V and 5 bases from J; junction bases left unmatched: 2. This CDR3 has 13 amino acids. Germline values: CDR1 SGDLS, CDR2 YYNGEE. CDR3 amino acids: CASSVMTGYGYTF. The CDR3 coding sequence is TGTGCCAGCAGCGTAATGACAGGGTATGGCTACACCTTC.

The rearrangement uses TRBV5-6 and TRBJ1-5, with D possibly being TRBD1 (6 bases). The CDR3 sequence is 17 residues long. Germline V lookup: CDR1 SGHDT, CDR2 YYEEEE. V shed 1 base and J shed 2 bases, with 16 bases lying between them. The CDR3 DNA reads TGTGCCAGCAGCTTGTGGGACCCACAGGGCGGCAATCAGCCCCAGCATTTT. Protein product: CASSLWDPQGGNQPQHF.

The chain is built from TRBV11-3 and TRBJ2-2; 9 nucleotides align to TRBD1. V gave up 4 bases and J gave up 6 bases; unmatched junction bases: 9. Germline-derived CDR1 and CDR2 are SGHNT and YENEEA. The CDR3 spans 16 residues. The CDR3 DNA sequence: TGTGCCAGCAGCTCACAGGGGGCCCTCCTGGCCGGGGAGCTGTTTTTT. Residues: CASSSQGALLAGELFF.

The chain recombines TRBV24-1 with TRBJ1-2, with 11 bases identical to TRBD1. This CDR3 has 13 amino acids. Germline V CDR1 and CDR2: KGHDR, SFDVKD. With 6 bases clipped from V and 9 bases from J, the junction kept 5 bases outside the gene matches. CDR3 loop: CATSPDRGQSYTF. The CDR3 nucleotides are TGTGCCACCAGTCCGGACAGGGGGCAAAGCTACACCTTC.

The V gene is TRBV28, the J gene TRBJ1-2; 7 bases map to TRBD1. V was clipped by 3 bases and J by 6 bases; unmatched bases: 7. CDR1 and CDR2 (germline): MDHEN, SYDVKM. The CDR3 extends over 14 amino acids. This CDR3 reads CASSLTGFFHGYTF. In DNA, the CDR3 is TGTGCCAGCAGTTTGACAGGGTTTTTCCATGGCTACACCTTC.

The V and J genes are TRBV4-1 and TRBJ2-1; no firm D call. V lost 4 bases and J lost 3, with 10 bases in between. Germline V CDR1 and CDR2: MGHRA, YSYEKL. This CDR3 contains 14 residues. The CDR3 loop reads CASSRPPSYNEQFF. The CDR3, as DNA: TGCGCCAGCAGCCGACCCCCTAGCTACAATGAGCAGTTCTTC.

This chain uses TRBV12-3 or TRBV12-4 with TRBJ1-2; D gene uncertain. This CDR3 region has 13 residues. V was cut by 3 bases and J by 1 base, with 6 bases left in between. The CDR3 loop is CASSFNINYGYTF. The CDR3 DNA sequence: TGTGCCAGCAGTTTTAACATTAACTATGGCTACACCTTC.

V and J are TRBV28 and TRBJ1-4; no firm D call. Germline V gives CDR1 MDHEN, CDR2 SYDVKM. The V gene lost 4 bases and the J gene lost 5 bases, with 11 bases spanning the gap. The CDR3 runs 14 residues. CDR3 DNA sequence: TGTGCCAGCAGTTCTGGCTCCCCAAATGAAAAACTGTTTTTT. Translating gives CASSSGSPNEKLFF.

This rearrangement joins TRBV12-3 or TRBV12-4 to TRBJ1-1, with D uncertain. The CDR3 consists of 12 residues. V dropped 9 bases and J dropped 5 bases, with 13 bases sitting between them. The CDR3 reads CASLRVFTEAFF. The CDR3 DNA sequence: TGTGCCAGTTTACGGGTATTTACTGAAGCTTTCTTT.

The J gene is TRBJ1-1, the V gene TRBV7-3; D gene uncertain. V lost 0 bases and J lost 4, with 6 bases in between. This CDR3 comprises 13 residues. Looked up from germline, CDR1 is SGHTA and CDR2 is FQGTGA. CDR3: CASSLTDTTEAFF. CDR3 DNA: TGTGCCAGCAGCTTAACAGACACCACTGAAGCTTTCTTT.

The chain joins TRBV7-2 to TRBJ2-3; tentatively, D is TRBD2 (6 bases). The CDR3 has 14 amino acids. V was clipped by 4 bases and J by 0 bases, with 8 bases between them. The germline CDR1 and CDR2 sequences are SGHTA and FQGNSA. CDR3 residues: CASSWDWSTDTQYF. The CDR3 DNA follows: TGTGCCAGCAGCTGGGACTGGAGCACAGATACGCAGTATTTT.

The chain recombines TRBV15 with TRBJ2-7; TRBD2 is a possible D gene (7 bases). The CDR3 extends over 18 amino acids. V lost 0 bases and J 0 bases, leaving 18 bases between the germline ends. CDR1 and CDR2 from the germline V gene are LNHNV and YYDKDF (reference sequence). For the CDR3, the DNA is TGTGCCACCAGCAGAGATAAAGGGCGGGGGCCCACCTCCTACGAGCAGTACGTC. It is translated as CATSRDKGRGPTSYEQYV.

This clone was observed a single time. The chain employs TRBV5-4 and TRBJ1-1, with TRBD1 matching 8 bases. Germline V gene sequence: CDR1 SGHNT, CDR2 YYREEE (reference sequence). CDR3 length: 15 residues. The ends lost 4 bases at V and 5 bases at J; junction bases unmatched: 10. CDR3 in amino acids: CASSGRDRWGTEAFF. CDR3 sequence (DNA): TGTGCCAGCAGCGGCCGGGACAGGTGGGGGACTGAAGCTTTCTTT.

The chain employs TRBV3-1 (or the pseudogene TRBV3-2) and TRBJ2-7; D is perhaps TRBD1 (6 bases). Germline CDR1 LGHDT, CDR2 YNNKEL (reference sequence). The length of the CDR3 is 16 residues. Trimming took off 3 bases at V and 0 bases at J, with 15 bases between the two ends. CDR3 nucleotide sequence: TGTGCCAGCAGCCAGAAACACAGGGAACTCTCCTACGAGCAGTACTTC. Its translation: CASSQKHRELSYEQYF.

The chain recombines TRBV15 with TRBJ1-1, with 11 bases identical to TRBD1. After removal of 0 bases from V and 4 bases from J, the junction contained 7 bases not matched to a gene. CDR1 LNHNV and CDR2 YYDKDF come from the germline V gene (reference sequence). This CDR3 region has 17 residues. CDR3 DNA sequence: TGTGCCACCAGCAGAGATCGGACAGGGGGCTTGGGCACTGAAGCTTTCTTT. Residues: CATSRDRTGGLGTEAFF.

This clone came up once. The chain recombines TRBV5-4 with TRBJ2-1; D is perhaps TRBD1 (5 bases). V lost 1 base, J lost 3 bases, and 11 bases lay in between. Germline CDR1 SGHNT, CDR2 YYREEE (reference sequence). The CDR3 sequence is 15 residues long. The CDR3 loop is CASSLPQGLYNEQFF. The CDR3 DNA reads TGTGCCAGCAGCTTGCCGCAGGGCCTCTACAATGAGCAGTTCTTC.

The rearrangement links TRBV6-5 to TRBJ1-2; TRBD1 agrees at 7 bases. Germline trimming cut 4 bases from V and 4 bases from J; bases unmatched to any gene: 6. This CDR3 region has 14 residues. Germline CDR1 reads MNHEY; CDR2 reads SVGAGI. The CDR3 loop reads CASSSFRDSYGYTF. Written as DNA, the CDR3 is TGTGCCAGCAGTTCGTTCCGGGACAGCTATGGCTACACCTTC.

The rearrangement joins TRBV6-5 to TRBJ1-1; 7 bases fit TRBD1. Germline V lookup: CDR1 MNHEY, CDR2 SVGAGI. There are 14 residues in the CDR3. The trim removed 6 bases at V and 2 bases at J, leaving 6 bases unmatched. The CDR3 sequence: CASSLNRGNTEAFF. The CDR3 DNA reads TGTGCCAGCAGCCTTAACAGGGGTAACACTGAAGCTTTCTTT.

The chain carries TRBV28 and TRBJ2-5; tentative D call: TRBD1 (6 bases). CDR1 is MDHEN, CDR2 SYDVKM, per germline. This CDR3 spans 13 amino acids. The germline V and J ends were trimmed by 7 bases and 2 bases, with 11 bases remaining between them. The CDR3 bases are TGTGCCAGCAACAGGGTGGCTCAAGAGACCCAGTACTTC. It translates to CASNRVAQETQYF.